This TCR beta chain was sequenced for a study of blood T cell repertoires in COVID-19. Authors' analysis steps: Reference gene primer amplification gave nucleated cell count estimates. Sequencing used immunoSEQ multiplex PCR; TCRdb keeps in-frame clones, though not all of them. For V, J and clone size, that table is used; D and trimming come from the DNA. The table has some 200,000 clones, less than 90% seen once. This CDR3 has 16 residues. J lost 1 base, V lost 5 bases, and 6 bases had no gene match. CDR1 is SGHVS, CDR2 FQNEAQ, per germline. This chain joins TRBV7-8 and TRBJ2-3, with TRBD2 identical over 10 bases. This receptor was obtained from a woman aged 25 to 39 who had recovered from COVID-19. The sample taken for sequencing was PBMCs or T cells enriched from blood (not recorded which). CDR3 sequence (DNA): TGTGCCAGCAGCCAGGCAGCGGGGGGGCGCACAGATACGCAGTATTTT. This gives the protein CASSQAAGGRTDTQYF.